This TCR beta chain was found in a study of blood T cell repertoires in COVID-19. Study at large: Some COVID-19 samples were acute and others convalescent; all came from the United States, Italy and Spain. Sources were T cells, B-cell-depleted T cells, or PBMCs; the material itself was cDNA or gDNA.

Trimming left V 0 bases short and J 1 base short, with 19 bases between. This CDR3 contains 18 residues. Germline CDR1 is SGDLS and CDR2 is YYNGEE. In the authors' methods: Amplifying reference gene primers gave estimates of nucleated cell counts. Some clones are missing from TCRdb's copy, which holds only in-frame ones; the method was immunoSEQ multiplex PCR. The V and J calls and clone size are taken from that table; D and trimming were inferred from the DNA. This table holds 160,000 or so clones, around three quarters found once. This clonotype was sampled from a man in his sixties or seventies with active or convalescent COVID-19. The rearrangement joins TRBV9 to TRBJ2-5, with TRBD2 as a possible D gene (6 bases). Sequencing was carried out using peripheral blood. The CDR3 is CASSVASWEDGGQETQYF. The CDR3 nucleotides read TGTGCCAGCAGCGTAGCTTCGTGGGAAGACGGGGGCCAAGAGACCCAGTACTTC.